Listed below are T cell receptor beta chains from one sample, sequenced in a study of PD-1 blockade in mismatch repair-deficient tumors. Sequencing used immunoSEQ multiplex PCR; TCRdb keeps in-frame clones, though not all of them. Of some 120,000 clones in the sample, approximately 86% were seen once. The sample in question was peripheral blood, obtained 44 weeks after starting pembrolizumab. The source is an adult with mismatch repair-deficient cancer. Both conserved end residues are part of each CDR3. Each record gives: clone size, D gene, J gene, V gene, CDR3 protein, CDR3 DNA. The D gene is left open where the match is weak. Size tells how often a clone was seen (once, few, many) or the class of an expanded clone, and some rows leave it out.

abundance: .; d_gene: .; j_gene: TRBJ1-2; v_gene: TRBV27; CDR3aa: CASSLNGRTLWDYGYTF; CDR3nt: TGTGCCAGCAGTTTAAATGGCAGGACGCTCTGGGACTATGGCTACACCTTC
abundance: once; d_gene: .; j_gene: TRBJ2-2; v_gene: TRBV28; CDR3aa: CASSSHGQWVIGELFF; CDR3nt: TGTGCCAGCAGTAGCCACGGACAATGGGTCATCGGGGAGCTGTTTTTT
abundance: .; d_gene: .; j_gene: TRBJ2-3; v_gene: TRBV7-9; CDR3aa: CASSQDFSTDTQYF; CDR3nt: TGTGCCAGCAGCCAGGACTTCAGCACAGATACGCAGTATTTT
abundance: .; d_gene: .; j_gene: TRBJ2-7; v_gene: TRBV6-6; CDR3aa: CASSPSRQGEQYF; CDR3nt: TGTGCCAGCAGTCCATCGCGCCAGGGGGAGCAGTACTTC
abundance: .; d_gene: .; j_gene: TRBJ2-7; v_gene: TRBV6-5; CDR3aa: CASSYSRQGDEQYF; CDR3nt: TGTGCCAGCAGTTACTCGAGGCAGGGCGACGAGCAGTACTTC
abundance: .; d_gene: TRBD1; j_gene: TRBJ1-2; v_gene: TRBV6-1; CDR3aa: CASSEVRGPSLIYGYTF; CDR3nt: TGTGCCAGCAGTGAAGTCAGGGGGCCTAGTCTTATCTATGGCTACACCTTC
abundance: .; d_gene: TRBD1; j_gene: TRBJ2-5; v_gene: TRBV27; CDR3aa: CASSYQGVVETQYF; CDR3nt: TGTGCCAGCAGTTACCAGGGGGTGGTGGAGACCCAGTACTTC
abundance: .; d_gene: .; j_gene: TRBJ1-1; v_gene: TRBV4-1; CDR3aa: CASSQDPGVNTEAFF; CDR3nt: TGCGCCAGCAGCCAAGATCCGGGGGTGAACACTGAAGCTTTCTTT
abundance: .; d_gene: .; j_gene: TRBJ1-5; v_gene: TRBV4-1; CDR3aa: CASSQYPNQPQHF; CDR3nt: TGCGCCAGCAGCCAATACCCAAATCAGCCCCAGCATTTT
abundance: once; d_gene: TRBD1; j_gene: TRBJ2-3; v_gene: TRBV4-1; CDR3aa: CASSQEDRGTDTQYF; CDR3nt: TGCGCCAGCAGCCAAGAGGACAGGGGCACAGATACGCAGTATTTT
abundance: .; d_gene: .; j_gene: TRBJ2-1; v_gene: TRBV7-9; CDR3aa: CASSCCAPHRQRYNEQFF; CDR3nt: TGTGCCAGCAGCTGTTGTGCACCACACCGACAACGGTACAATGAGCAGTTCTTC
abundance: .; d_gene: TRBD1; j_gene: TRBJ2-5; v_gene: TRBV6-5; CDR3aa: CASRRQGLQTQYF; CDR3nt: TGTGCCAGCAGGAGACAGGGTCTCCAGACCCAGTACTTC
abundance: .; d_gene: .; j_gene: TRBJ2-7; v_gene: TRBV6-5; CDR3aa: CASSEKGGYEQYF; CDR3nt: TGTGCCAGCAGTGAAAAGGGGGGGTACGAGCAGTACTTC
abundance: .; d_gene: .; j_gene: TRBJ2-3; v_gene: TRBV5-1; CDR3aa: CASSLRDIGQDTQYF; CDR3nt: TGCGCCAGCAGCTTGAGAGACATAGGCCAAGATACGCAGTATTTT
abundance: .; d_gene: TRBD1; j_gene: TRBJ1-1; v_gene: TRBV11-2; CDR3aa: CASSRSGTANTEAFF; CDR3nt: TGTGCCAGCAGCCGATCCGGGACAGCGAACACTGAAGCTTTCTTT
abundance: few; d_gene: TRBD2; j_gene: TRBJ2-1; v_gene: TRBV11-2; CDR3aa: CASSLGLAGGKLYNEQFF; CDR3nt: TGTGCCAGCAGCTTAGGGCTAGCGGGAGGGAAATTATACAATGAGCAGTTCTTC
abundance: .; d_gene: TRBD2; j_gene: TRBJ2-7; v_gene: TRBV4-3; CDR3aa: CASSPSASGSYEQYF; CDR3nt: TGCGCCAGCAGCCCCAGCGCTAGCGGGAGCTACGAGCAGTACTTC
abundance: .; d_gene: .; j_gene: TRBJ2-3; v_gene: TRBV21-1; CDR3aa: CASSKVIRGAVAGGGKDTQYF; CDR3nt: TGTGCCAGCAGCAAAGTGATTCGGGGTGCGGTCGCGGGAGGAGGGAAAGATACGCAGTATTTT
abundance: .; d_gene: .; j_gene: TRBJ2-4; v_gene: TRBV2; CDR3aa: CASRGLAKNIQYF; CDR3nt: TGTGCCAGCAGGGGTCTAGCCAAAAACATTCAGTACTTC
abundance: .; d_gene: .; j_gene: TRBJ2-7; v_gene: TRBV6-5; CDR3aa: CASRRQVYYEQYF; CDR3nt: TGTGCCAGCAGAAGACAGGTTTATTACGAGCAGTACTTC
abundance: once; d_gene: .; j_gene: TRBJ1-2; v_gene: TRBV7-3; CDR3aa: CASSPDGGGIYGYTF; CDR3nt: TGTGCCAGCAGCCCAGATGGGGGGGGAATCTATGGCTACACCTTC
abundance: .; d_gene: .; j_gene: TRBJ1-2; v_gene: TRBV4-3; CDR3aa: CASSQDRLANYGYTF; CDR3nt: TGCGCCAGCAGCCAAGATCGATTAGCTAACTATGGCTACACCTTC
abundance: .; d_gene: .; j_gene: TRBJ2-6; v_gene: TRBV11-2; CDR3aa: CASSLVGGPLTSGANVLTF; CDR3nt: TGTGCCAGCAGCTTAGTTGGGGGACCTCTAACATCCGGGGCCAACGTCCTGACTTTC
abundance: .; d_gene: TRBD1; j_gene: TRBJ2-7; v_gene: TRBV4-3; CDR3aa: CASSPGQGSPYEQYF; CDR3nt: TGCGCCAGCAGCCCTGGACAGGGGAGTCCCTACGAGCAGTACTTC
abundance: once; d_gene: TRBD2; j_gene: TRBJ2-1; v_gene: TRBV2; CDR3aa: CASRPSGSYNEQFF; CDR3nt: TGTGCCAGCAGGCCCAGCGGGAGCTACAATGAGCAGTTCTTC
abundance: once; d_gene: .; j_gene: TRBJ1-2; v_gene: TRBV28; CDR3aa: CASSLEGIGYGYTF; CDR3nt: TGTGCCAGCAGTTTAGAGGGGATAGGGTATGGCTACACCTTC
abundance: .; d_gene: TRBD1; j_gene: TRBJ2-1; v_gene: TRBV7-9; CDR3aa: CASRDRGGRYNEQFF; CDR3nt: TGTGCCAGCAGGGACAGAGGGGGCCGGTACAATGAGCAGTTCTTC
abundance: .; d_gene: .; j_gene: TRBJ1-4; v_gene: TRBV5-6; CDR3aa: CASSPHGGLGEKLFF; CDR3nt: TGTGCCAGCAGCCCACATGGGGGCCTGGGTGAAAAACTGTTTTTT
abundance: once; d_gene: TRBD1; j_gene: TRBJ2-7; v_gene: TRBV5-4; CDR3aa: CASRTAGQGVNEQYF; CDR3nt: TGTGCCAGCAGGACGGCGGGACAGGGGGTAAACGAGCAGTACTTC